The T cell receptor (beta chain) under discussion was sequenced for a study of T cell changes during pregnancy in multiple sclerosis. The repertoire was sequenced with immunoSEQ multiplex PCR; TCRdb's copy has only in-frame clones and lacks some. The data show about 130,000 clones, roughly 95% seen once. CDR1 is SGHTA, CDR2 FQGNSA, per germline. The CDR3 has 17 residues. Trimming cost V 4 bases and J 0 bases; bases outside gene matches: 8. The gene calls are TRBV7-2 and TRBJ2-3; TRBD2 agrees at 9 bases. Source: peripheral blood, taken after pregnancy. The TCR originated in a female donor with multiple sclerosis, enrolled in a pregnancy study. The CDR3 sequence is CASSSRPSGTSTDTQYF. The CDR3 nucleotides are TGTGCCAGCAGCTCGAGACCTAGCGGGACGAGCACAGATACGCAGTATTTT.